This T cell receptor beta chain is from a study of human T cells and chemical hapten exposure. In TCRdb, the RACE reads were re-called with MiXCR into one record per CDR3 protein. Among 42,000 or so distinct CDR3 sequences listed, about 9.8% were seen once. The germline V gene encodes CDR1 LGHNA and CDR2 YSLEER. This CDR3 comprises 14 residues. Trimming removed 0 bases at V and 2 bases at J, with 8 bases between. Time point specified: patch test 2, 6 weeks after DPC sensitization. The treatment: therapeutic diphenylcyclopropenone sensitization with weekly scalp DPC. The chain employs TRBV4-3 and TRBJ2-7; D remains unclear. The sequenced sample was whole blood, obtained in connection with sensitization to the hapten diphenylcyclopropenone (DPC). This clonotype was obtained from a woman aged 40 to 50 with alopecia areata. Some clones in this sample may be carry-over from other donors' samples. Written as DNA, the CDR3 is TGCGCCAGCAGCCAAGATCGCACAGCCTACGAGCAGTACTTC. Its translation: CASSQDRTAYEQYF.